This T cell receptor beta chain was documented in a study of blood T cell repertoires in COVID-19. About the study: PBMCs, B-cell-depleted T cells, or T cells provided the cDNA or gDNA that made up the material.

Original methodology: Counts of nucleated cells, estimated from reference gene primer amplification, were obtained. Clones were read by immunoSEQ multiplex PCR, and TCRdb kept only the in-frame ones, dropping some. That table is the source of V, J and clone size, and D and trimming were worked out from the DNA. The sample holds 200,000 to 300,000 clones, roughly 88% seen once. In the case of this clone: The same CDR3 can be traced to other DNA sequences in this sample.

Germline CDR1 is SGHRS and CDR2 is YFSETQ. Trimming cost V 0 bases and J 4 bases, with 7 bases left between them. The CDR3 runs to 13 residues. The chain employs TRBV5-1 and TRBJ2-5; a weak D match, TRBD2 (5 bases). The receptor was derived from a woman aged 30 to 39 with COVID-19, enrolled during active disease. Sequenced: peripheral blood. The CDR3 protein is CASSLGAGETQYF. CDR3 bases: TGCGCCAGCAGCTTGGGGGCGGGAGAGACCCAGTACTTC.